Following are 30 T cell receptor beta chains from one sample sequenced in a study of cytomegalovirus exposure and HLA in healthy donors. Primers included in the PCR were 60 Vbeta and 13 Jbeta primers. Data came from immunoSEQ multiplex PCR; TCRdb stores just in-frame clones and leaves some out. The profile shows some 160,000 clones, 65% to 80% of them singletons. Input material: PBMCs. The receptors were gathered from a woman between 25 and 40 years old in good health and CMV-seronegative.

This rearrangement joins TRBV7-6 to TRBJ2-5, with D possibly being TRBD2 (6 bases). The V and J ends lost 7 bases and 1 base respectively, with 13 bases between them. Per the germline V gene, CDR1 is SGHVS and CDR2 is FNYEAQ. This CDR3 has 14 amino acids. The CDR3 is CASTPGGTQETQYF. The CDR3 DNA reads TGTGCCAGCACCCCAGGCGGGACCCAAGAGACCCAGTACTTC. The whole variable domain, filled in from reference TRBV7-6 and TRBJ2-5, reads GAGVSQSPRYKVTKRGQDVALRCDPISGHVSLYWYRQALGQGPEFLTYFNYEAQQDKSGLPNDRFSAERPEGSISTLTIQRTEQRDSAMYRCASTPGGTQETQYFGPGTRLLVL.

The CDR3: CASSFQDRGVKLFF. Here the CDR3 DNA reads TGTGCCAGCAGTTTTCAGGACAGGGGTGTAAAACTGTTTTTT. The V call is TRBV28, the J call TRBJ1-4; 9 positions match TRBD1. J gave up 10 bases and V 3 bases, and 6 bases lay outside the gene matches. The CDR3 totals 14 residues. The germline CDR1 and CDR2 sequences are MDHEN and SYDVKM.

This clone was seen more than once but under ten times. The V gene is TRBV11-2, the J gene TRBJ2-7; D might be TRBD2 (6 bases). Trimming pared 6 bases from V and 7 bases from J, leaving 19 bases between. Germline V lookup: CDR1 SGHAT, CDR2 FQNNGV. The CDR3 runs to 14 residues. The CDR3 protein is CASSFAGTASEQYF. The CDR3, as DNA: TGTGCCAGCAGTTTTGCCGGGACTGCCTCAGAGCAGTACTTC.

The chain employs TRBV6-7 and TRBJ2-2; the match to TRBD1 covers 7 bases. TRBV6-7 is an ORF, and what it does is uncertain. The length of the CDR3 is 17 residues. The V segment lost 2 bases and the J segment 6 bases; nucleotides outside the gene matches: 12. CDR3 sequence: CASSYHLGQRYSGELFF. The CDR3 nucleotides are TGTGCCAGCAGTTACCACTTGGGACAGCGATATTCCGGGGAGCTGTTTTTT.

J is TRBJ2-1 and V is TRBV4-2, with unresolved D. Germline V lookup: CDR1 LGHNA, CDR2 YNFKEQ. The CDR3 covers 14 residues. The V and J ends lost 1 base and 8 bases respectively, with 12 bases between them. Written as DNA, the CDR3 is TGTGCCAGCAGCCAAGTTCAAGCGCCCCATGAGCAGTTCTTC. Protein sequence: CASSQVQAPHEQFF.

This chain connects TRBV7-6 to TRBJ2-7, with 8 positions matching TRBD2. The CDR3 is 14 residues long. Germline CDR1 reads SGHVS; CDR2 reads FNYEAQ. J was trimmed by 6 bases and V by 5 bases; bases with no gene match: 9. CDR3: CASSPPISGTEQYF. CDR3 DNA sequence: TGTGCCAGCAGCCCTCCCATTAGCGGGACCGAGCAGTACTTC.

This clone was counted only a few times. The chain couples TRBV5-4 to TRBJ2-1; the match to TRBD1 covers 8 bases. Germline-derived CDR1 and CDR2 are SGHNT and YYREEE (reference sequence). The junction had 13 bases not matched to a gene; V was cut back by 2 bases and J by 12 bases. The CDR3 is made up of 15 amino acids. CDR3: CASSFMDRDSSGQFF. In nucleotides, the CDR3 is TGTGCCAGCAGCTTTATGGACAGGGATTCGTCAGGGCAGTTCTTC.

This chain joins TRBV11-2 and TRBJ2-1, with no clear D. V shed 4 bases and J shed 0 bases, with 10 bases lying between them. Germline V gene data show CDR1 as SGHAT and CDR2 as FQNNGV. This CDR3 is 15 amino acids long. The CDR3 sequence is CASSYDASSYNEQFF. The CDR3 DNA sequence: TGTGCCAGCAGCTACGACGCTAGCTCCTACAATGAGCAGTTCTTC.

The genes are TRBV7-2 and TRBJ2-3, with 9 nucleotides matching TRBD2. Germline V gene sequence: CDR1 SGHTA, CDR2 FQGNSA. The CDR3 contains 15 residues. The junction had 0 bases not matched to a gene; V was cut back by 1 base and J by 1 base. CDR3 sequence reads: CASSLVAGGTDTQYF. The CDR3 DNA sequence: TGTGCCAGCAGCTTAGTAGCGGGGGGCACAGATACGCAGTATTTT.

V gene TRBV15 combines with J gene TRBJ1-3; a possible D gene is TRBD1 (5 bases). The CDR3 consists of 15 residues. V gave up 5 bases and J gave up 2 bases, with 13 bases separating them. The germline V gene has CDR1 LNHNV and CDR2 YYDKDF (reference sequence). The CDR3 DNA is TGTGCCACCAGCGGCCCAGGGTTTCCTGGAAACACCATATATTTT. Translating gives CATSGPGFPGNTIYF.

The J gene is TRBJ1-4, the V gene TRBV25-1, with no clear D. The V and J ends lost 4 bases and 8 bases respectively, with 8 bases between them. Germline loops: CDR1 MGHDK, CDR2 SYGVNS. This CDR3 is built from 12 residues. The CDR3 spells CASSVSGEKLFF. CDR3 sequence (DNA): TGTGCCAGCAGTGTCTCCGGGGAAAAACTGTTTTTT.

The gene calls are TRBV4-1 and TRBJ2-7; 7 bases match TRBD1. CDR1 and CDR2 from the germline V gene are MGHRA and YSYEKL. The ends lost 1 base at V and 0 bases at J; junction bases unmatched: 3. The CDR3 has 15 residues. The CDR3: CASSQGDSLSYEQYF. CDR3 in DNA: TGCGCCAGCAGCCAAGGGGACAGCCTCTCCTACGAGCAGTACTTC.

Of note for this clone: In the same sample, other DNA sequences code for this CDR3. The rearrangement links TRBV4-3 to TRBJ2-1; TRBD2 matches 12 bases. V shed 2 bases, J shed 6 bases, and the junction held 2 bases outside the gene matches. The CDR3 totals 15 residues. Germline V lookup: CDR1 LGHNA, CDR2 YSLEER. This CDR3 is CASSQLAGGSNEQFF. CDR3 coding DNA: TGCGCCAGCAGCCAACTAGCGGGAGGGTCCAATGAGCAGTTCTTC.

V usage is TRBV6-5 and J usage is TRBJ2-7; tentative D call: TRBD1 (7 bases). CDR1 and CDR2 from the germline V gene are MNHEY and SVGAGI. There are 14 residues in the CDR3. V was clipped by 6 bases and J by 0 bases, with 12 bases between them. CDR3 nucleotides: TGTGCCAGCAGGTCCCAGGGGGGCTCCTACGAGCAGTACTTC. Amino acids: CASRSQGGSYEQYF.

V is TRBV7-6 and J is TRBJ2-1; D remains ambiguous. With 5 bases removed from V and 7 bases from J, the gap between germline ends came to 12 bases. Germline CDR1 SGHVS, CDR2 FNYEAQ. The CDR3 is made up of 13 amino acids. The CDR3 DNA is TGTGCCAGCAGCCAAGCCCCCATTAATGAGCAGTTCTTC. Its protein product is CASSQAPINEQFF.

The chain recombines TRBV7-8 with TRBJ1-2; D might be TRBD1 (5 bases). The germline gives CDR1 SGHVS, CDR2 FQNEAQ. The V gene lost 5 bases and the J gene lost 10 bases, with 17 bases spanning the gap. The CDR3 has 13 residues. CDR3 residues: CASSPTGQGHYTF. The CDR3 region has the DNA TGTGCCAGCAGCCCTACAGGTCAGGGTCACTACACCTTC.

The rearrangement links TRBV4-3 to TRBJ1-2; TRBD1 is a possible D gene (6 bases). The CDR3 is made up of 16 amino acids. Germline loops: CDR1 LGHNA, CDR2 YSLEER. Deletions cut 0 bases from V and 3 bases from J, with 14 bases between. CDR3 loop: CASSQDWGGNDYGYTF. The CDR3 bases are TGCGCCAGCAGCCAAGATTGGGGGGGCAACGACTATGGCTACACCTTC.

Only one count was recorded for this clone. The chain uses TRBV9 and TRBJ2-3; 11 nucleotides agree with TRBD2. CDR3 length: 19 residues. Trimming at V came to 0 bases and at J to 0 bases, leaving 9 bases not matched to a gene. Germline V CDR1 and CDR2: SGDLS, YYNGEE. CDR3 amino acids: CASSVVEGGLAVSTDTQYF. CDR3 nucleotide sequence: TGTGCCAGCAGCGTAGTAGAGGGGGGACTAGCGGTTAGCACAGATACGCAGTATTTT. The entire variable domain, with the rest obtained from reference TRBV9 and TRBJ2-3, is as follows: DSGVTQTPKHLITATGQRVTLRCSPRSGDLSVYWYQQSLDQGLQFLIQYYNGEERAKGNILERFSAQQFPDLHSELNLSSLELGDSALYFCASSVVEGGLAVSTDTQYFGPGTRLTVL.

V gene TRBV15 combines with J gene TRBJ2-3, with 8 bases aligning to TRBD2. Per germline, CDR1 LNHNV and CDR2 YYDKDF (reference sequence). The CDR3 consists of 16 residues. Trimming took 1 base from V and 6 from J; bases not matched to a gene: 9. In nucleotides, the CDR3 is TGTGCCACCAGCAGAGGCCTCGCGGGAGGCCCGGATACGCAGTATTTT. It encodes CATSRGLAGGPDTQYF.

CDR3 in amino acids: CATSLWTLPRGNLPSYEQYF. The CDR3 nucleotides are TGTGCCACCTCTCTGTGGACTCTCCCCCGCGGGAACCTACCTTCCTACGAGCAGTACTTC. The V call is TRBV6-4, the J call TRBJ2-7, with D possibly being TRBD2 (6 bases). Germline V gene sequence: CDR1 MRHNA, CDR2 SNTAGT. V was clipped by 10 bases and J by 1 base, with 35 bases between them. The CDR3 consists of 20 residues.

V and J are TRBV10-3 and TRBJ2-7, with TRBD1 matching 8 bases. V dropped 0 bases and J dropped 0; count of bases not matched to a gene: 4. The CDR3 length is 16 residues. Germline CDR1 reads ENHRY; CDR2 reads SYGVKD. CDR3 nucleotides: TGTGCCATCAGTGAGTCGACAGGGGACCTCTCCTACGAGCAGTACTTC. Translated, it gives CAISESTGDLSYEQYF.

This chain uses TRBV7-2 with TRBJ2-2, with a weak D call TRBD2 (5 bases). CDR1 and CDR2 from the germline V gene are SGHTA and FQGNSA. The CDR3 totals 14 residues. V was clipped by 3 bases and J by 3 bases, with 8 bases between them. The chain's CDR3 is CASSLRTDTGELFF. The CDR3 region has the DNA TGTGCCAGCAGCTTGCGGACTGACACCGGGGAGCTGTTTTTT.

The chain carries TRBV6-1 and TRBJ1-4; perhaps TRBD1 as D (5 bases). Trimming took off 4 bases at V and 4 bases at J, with 13 bases between the two ends. CDR1 and CDR2 from the germline V gene are MNHNS and SASEGT. The CDR3 is 15 residues long. The chain's CDR3 is CASSGRRGVNEKLFF. The CDR3 DNA reads as TGTGCCAGCAGTGGGCGGCGGGGGGTTAATGAAAAACTGTTTTTT.

V is TRBV6-1 and J is TRBJ2-1, with TRBD2 identical over 8 bases. The CDR3 loop spans 14 amino acids. Per germline, CDR1 MNHNS and CDR2 SASEGT. V shed 6 bases, J shed 4 bases, and the junction held 5 bases outside the gene matches. The CDR3 region has the DNA TGTGCCAGCAGCCCGGGACTAGGATACAATGAGCAGTTCTTC. Translation: CASSPGLGYNEQFF.

V and J are TRBV7-2 and TRBJ2-3; maybe TRBD2 (5 bases). The CDR3 is 15 residues long. Trimming shortened V by 3 bases and J by 5 bases, and 15 bases separated the two germline ends. From germline, CDR1 is SGHTA and CDR2 FQGNSA. This CDR3 reads CASSFRTGLVDTQYF. The CDR3 bases are TGTGCCAGCAGCTTTCGGACGGGATTGGTAGATACGCAGTATTTT.

The J gene is TRBJ2-1, the V gene TRBV4-3, with a tentative D call TRBD2 (6 bases). The CDR3 extends over 17 amino acids. V lost 4 bases to trimming and J lost 0 bases, with 16 bases between them. Germline assignment: CDR1 LGHNA and CDR2 YSLEER. The CDR3 spells CASSPRGSGSSYNEQFF. DNA of the CDR3: TGCGCCAGCAGCCCCCGTGGTAGCGGTAGCTCCTACAATGAGCAGTTCTTC.

The chain is built from TRBV5-1 and TRBJ1-2; 8 bases are shared with TRBD1. The length of the CDR3 is 12 residues. The J segment lost 10 bases and the V segment lost 4 bases, leaving 6 bases of the junction unmatched. Germline V gene sequence: CDR1 SGHRS, CDR2 YFSETQ. The CDR3 region has the DNA TGCGCCAGCAGCACCGACAGGGGAGACTACACCTTC. Translated, it gives CASSTDRGDYTF.

This clone was detected only once. The chain links TRBV18 to TRBJ2-2, with a weak D call TRBD2 (6 bases). The CDR3 runs 13 residues. The germline V gene encodes CDR1 KGHSH and CDR2 LQKENI. With 0 bases removed from V and 14 bases from J, the gap between germline ends came to 13 bases. The CDR3 region is CASSPPRRESLFF. The CDR3 DNA is TGTGCCAGCTCACCACCGAGGAGGGAATCCCTGTTTTTT.

This chain uses TRBV11-1 with TRBJ2-3; perhaps TRBD1 as D (6 bases). CDR3 length: 15 amino acids. The V end was cut by 10 bases, the J end by 2 bases, with 19 bases between. Germline CDR1 is SGHAT and CDR2 is FQDESV (reference sequence). The CDR3 region has the DNA TGTGCCACTTCCCTCGCGACAGGAGTCACAGATACGCAGTATTTT. Its protein product is CATSLATGVTDTQYF. Drawing the rest from reference TRBV11-1 and TRBJ2-3, the complete variable domain is EAEVAQSPRYKITEKSQAVAFWCDPISGHATLYWYRQILGQGPELLVQFQDESVVDDSQLPKDRFSAERLKGVDSTLKIQPAELGDSAMYLCATSLATGVTDTQYFGPGTRLTVL.

This clone was counted once. The genes are TRBV15 and TRBJ2-7; 12 nucleotides agree with TRBD1. J was trimmed by 5 bases and V by 1 base; bases with no gene match: 3. This CDR3 contains 15 residues. Germline V gene data show CDR1 as LNHNV and CDR2 as YYDKDF (reference sequence). For the CDR3, the DNA is TGTGCCACCAGCAGAGGGGGACAGGGGGCCCACGAGCAGTACTTC. Residues: CATSRGGQGAHEQYF.